Listed below are T cell receptor beta chains from one sample, sequenced in a study of beta chain features in type 1 diabetes. Assay: immunoSEQ multiplex PCR; the TCRdb copy retains only in-frame clones and omits some. This table holds about 240,000 clones, 25% to 30% found once. Sequenced sample: central memory CD4+ T cells from blood. The receptor source for this set is a man aged 25 to 40 in good health. Both conserved end residues are part of each CDR3. D genes are given only for firm matches. Part of the rows lack a size; the others show once, few, many or a class for expanded clones.

CDR3 protein,CDR3 DNA,clone size,D gene,J gene,V gene
CAISDPGRGGDNEQFF,TGTGCCATCAGTGACCCAGGCCGGGGTGGGGACAATGAGCAGTTCTTC,-,-,TRBJ2-1,TRBV10-3
CASSQDPPAFNEQFF,TGTGCCAGCAGCCAAGATCCTCCAGCCTTCAATGAGCAGTTCTTC,-,-,TRBJ2-1,TRBV14
CASRPMANYGYTF,TGCGCCAGCAGACCGATGGCTAACTATGGCTACACCTTC,-,-,TRBJ1-2,TRBV5-1
CAISGANDKETQYF,TGTGCCATCAGTGGGGCGAATGACAAGGAGACCCAGTACTTC,-,-,TRBJ2-5,TRBV10-3
CSVDAGEQGPDTQYF,TGCAGCGTTGATGCTGGAGAACAGGGACCAGATACGCAGTATTTT,-,-,TRBJ2-3,TRBV29-1
CASSLDGGASQTQYF,TGTGCCAGCAGCTTAGATGGGGGCGCGAGTCAGACCCAGTACTTC,-,-,TRBJ2-5,TRBV7-6
CAWSKGEKTQYF,TGTGCCTGGAGTAAGGGGGAGAAGACCCAGTACTTC,-,-,TRBJ2-5,TRBV30
CASSSINMNTEAFF,TGTGCCAGCAGCTCGATTAATATGAACACTGAAGCTTTCTTT,-,-,TRBJ1-1,TRBV5-4
CASSPLSAGPGETQYF,TGTGCCAGCAGCCCGTTATCGGCGGGACCAGGGGAGACCCAGTACTTC,-,-,TRBJ2-5,TRBV7-2
CASSVGGGGADTQYF,TGTGCCAGTAGCGTAGGAGGGGGAGGTGCGGATACGCAGTATTTT,many,-,TRBJ2-3,TRBV19
CASSLFQKNTEAFF,TGTGCCAGCAGCTTGTTCCAGAAGAACACTGAAGCTTTCTTT,many,-,TRBJ1-1,TRBV5-6
CASSGRRSTEAFF,TGTGCCAGCAGCGGAAGGAGAAGCACTGAAGCTTTCTTT,few,-,TRBJ1-1,TRBV7-9
CASSGQGSGQPQHF,TGTGCCAGCAGCGGGCAGGGGTCGGGCCAGCCCCAGCATTTT,-,-,TRBJ1-5,TRBV9
CASSSGQWNEQFF,TGTGCCAGCAGCTCAGGTCAGTGGAATGAGCAGTTCTTC,-,-,TRBJ2-1,TRBV7-9
CASSPGAGTSTTGEQYF,TGTGCCAGCAGTCCGGGAGCGGGGACTAGCACAACGGGGGAGCAGTACTTC,-,TRBD2,TRBJ2-7,TRBV27
CASSQGQLNQPQHF,TGCGCCAGCAGCCAAGGACAGCTCAATCAGCCCCAGCATTTT,few,-,TRBJ1-5,TRBV4-1
CAISEAGGTTGELFF,TGTGCCATCAGTGAGGCAGGGGGAACCACCGGGGAGCTGTTTTTT,-,TRBD1,TRBJ2-2,TRBV10-3
CASSLGDSYNEQFF,TGCGCCAGCAGCTTGGGGGATTCCTACAATGAGCAGTTCTTC,once,-,TRBJ2-1,TRBV5-1
CASSPGRQEDEQFF,TGTGCCAGCTCACCAGGACGGCAGGAGGATGAGCAGTTCTTC,-,-,TRBJ2-1,TRBV18
CASRSSTDRAGEQYF,TGCGCCAGCAGATCTAGCACAGACAGGGCTGGTGAGCAGTACTTC,-,TRBD1,TRBJ2-7,TRBV5-1
CAGEGQGTYNEQFF,TGTGCCGGAGAGGGACAGGGAACCTACAATGAGCAGTTCTTC,-,TRBD1,TRBJ2-1,TRBV30
CAWRDRVGRNYGYTF,TGTGCCTGGAGGGATAGGGTGGGCCGGAACTATGGCTACACCTTC,-,-,TRBJ1-2,TRBV30
CASSPGQGRTRDNEQFF,TGTGCCAGCAGTCCCGGACAGGGTAGGACGCGCGACAATGAGCAGTTCTTC,once,TRBD1,TRBJ2-1,TRBV27
CASSFGYEQFF,TGTGCCAGCAGCTTCGGCTATGAGCAGTTCTTC,-,-,TRBJ2-1,TRBV7-2
CASSPDSFDEQFF,TGTGCCAGCAGCCCTGACAGTTTCGATGAGCAGTTCTTC,few,-,TRBJ2-1,TRBV14
CSAADYPEAFF,TGCAGTGCTGCTGATTATCCTGAAGCTTTCTTT,-,-,TRBJ1-1,TRBV20-1
CASGSAGGTDTQYF,TGTGCCAGCGGTTCAGCGGGAGGCACAGATACGCAGTATTTT,-,TRBD2,TRBJ2-3,TRBV6-5
CASSIMDHNQPQHF,TGTGCCAGTAGTATAATGGATCACAATCAGCCCCAGCATTTT,-,-,TRBJ1-5,TRBV19
CASSLDPGGSPLHF,TGTGCCAGCAGCTTGGACCCTGGCGGTTCACCCCTCCACTTT,-,-,TRBJ1-6,TRBV5-4
CSVVRTGGYTF,TGCAGCGTTGTGCGGACAGGTGGCTACACCTTC,few,TRBD1,TRBJ1-2,TRBV29-1
CASSPWGAGSGGEQFF,TGTGCCAGCAGCCCTTGGGGAGCCGGGTCGGGCGGTGAGCAGTTCTTC,-,-,TRBJ2-1,TRBV5-4